Listed below are T cell receptor beta chains from one sample, sequenced in a study of T cells in Graves' hyperthyroidism and ophthalmopathy. Via MiXCR, TCRdb re-called the multiplex PCR reads, giving one row per CDR3 protein. This sample yields 300,000 to 400,000 distinct CDR3 sequences, of which roughly 15% are seen a single time; 15% to 20% belongs to the top ten. Specimen: blood. The receptor source for this set is a woman aged 25 to 39 with Graves' ophthalmopathy. Both conserved end residues are part of each CDR3.

V: TRBV19; J: TRBJ2-2; CDR3: CASGLAKNTGELVF
V: TRBV20-1; J: TRBJ2-7; CDR3: CSVSSETSTYEQYF
V: TRBV19; J: TRBJ1-1; CDR3: CASSFVGKNTEAFF
V: TRBV6-5; J: TRBJ1-4; CDR3: CASSYAVLPSEKLFF
V: TRBV4-2; J: TRBJ1-6; CDR3: CASSHTRDRVFSPLHF
V: TRBV20-1; J: TRBJ2-1; CDR3: CSASGGDYNEQFF
V: TRBV5-1; J: TRBJ2-7; CDR3: CASNEGAVYDEQYF
V: TRBV20-1; J: TRBJ1-5; CDR3: CSASGYSNQPQHF
V: TRBV12-3/TRBV12-4; J: TRBJ2-5; CDR3: CASSLEGLKETQYF
V: TRBV10-3; J: TRBJ1-1; CDR3: CAIAPTGSTEAFF
V: TRBV28; J: TRBJ2-3; CDR3: CASSPIPHDRAVDTQYF
V: TRBV20-1; J: TRBJ1-5; CDR3: CSAKQGIVSNQPQHF
V: TRBV20-1; J: TRBJ1-5; CDR3: CSARDMGLQPQHF
V: TRBV7-9; J: TRBJ2-7; CDR3: CASSSTSGPYEQYF
V: TRBV12-3/TRBV12-4; J: TRBJ2-3; CDR3: CASNRGQGGTRDTQYF
V: TRBV28; J: TRBJ1-2; CDR3: CASSLPRGLVYGYTF
V: TRBV12-3/TRBV12-4; J: TRBJ2-2; CDR3: CASSLGSPNTGELFF
V: TRBV28; J: TRBJ2-7; CDR3: CASSLFPTYEQYF
V: TRBV30; J: TRBJ2-7; CDR3: CAWSVLRDRKYEQYF
V: TRBV27; J: TRBJ1-3; CDR3: CASSPLGTGENTIYF
V: TRBV7-9; J: TRBJ2-3; CDR3: CASSRAGQPDTQYF
V: TRBV12-3/TRBV12-4; J: TRBJ1-6; CDR3: CASSLGRHPNSPLHF
V: TRBV20-1; J: TRBJ2-3; CDR3: CSAQVPSGRITDTQYF
V: TRBV15; J: TRBJ2-7; CDR3: CATSRDLEGLYEQYF
V: TRBV30; J: TRBJ2-1; CDR3: CAWSPTGSGLQFF
V: TRBV28; J: TRBJ2-1; CDR3: CASRRRGSYNEQFF
V: TRBV7-2; J: TRBJ1-5; CDR3: CASAHSNSNQPQHF
V: TRBV6-1; J: TRBJ1-4; CDR3: CASSLDSANEKLFF
V: TRBV27; J: TRBJ2-5; CDR3: CASNIWGGTQYF
V: TRBV6-1; J: TRBJ1-1; CDR3: CASRRDGNTEAFF
V: TRBV20-1; J: TRBJ2-3; CDR3: CSARDSLAGESTDTQYF
V: TRBV2; J: TRBJ1-5; CDR3: CASSGTQYSNQPQHF
V: TRBV30; J: TRBJ1-2; CDR3: CAWSVMGYDGYTF
V: TRBV6-5; J: TRBJ2-4; CDR3: CASSYGRQNIQYF
V: TRBV6-4; J: TRBJ1-5; CDR3: CASSDPAMRFKSNQPQHF
V: TRBV20-1; J: TRBJ1-5; CDR3: CSASLTSNQPQHF
V: TRBV29-1; J: TRBJ2-5; CDR3: CSLPARDRGRIGETQYF
V: TRBV5-6; J: TRBJ2-7; CDR3: CASSYGSEKLYEQYF
V: TRBV6-2/TRBV6-3; J: TRBJ2-1; CDR3: CASTPGDGRYNEQFF
V: TRBV10-3; J: TRBJ1-2; CDR3: CAISEVGPKGYTF
V: TRBV6-1; J: TRBJ2-2; CDR3: CASSTGGGATGELFF
V: TRBV25-1; J: TRBJ1-2; CDR3: CASSDGQGAYYGYTF
V: TRBV19; J: TRBJ2-2; CDR3: CASSPGTSVNTGELFF
V: TRBV7-9; J: TRBJ1-1; CDR3: CASSLSGRVAEAFF
V: TRBV4-1; J: TRBJ1-4; CDR3: CASSQTSTGAEKLFF
V: TRBV6-2/TRBV6-3; J: TRBJ1-5; CDR3: CASSYVAGYQPQHF
V: TRBV24-1; J: TRBJ2-5; CDR3: CATSDRTPGQQETQYF
V: TRBV6-1; J: TRBJ2-1; CDR3: CASTGGLRSYNEQFF
V: TRBV11-2; J: TRBJ2-3; CDR3: CASSLEAGDTDTQYF
V: TRBV7-9; J: TRBJ2-2; CDR3: CASSGDNRANTGELFF
V: TRBV20-1; J: TRBJ2-4; CDR3: CSAKQLATARNIQYF
V: TRBV28; J: TRBJ2-7; CDR3: CASSHPERHRGRYEQYF
V: TRBV6-1; J: TRBJ1-2; CDR3: CASSRTLQGVSTF
V: TRBV27; J: TRBJ2-1; CDR3: CASSFSIAGGPYNEQFF
V: TRBV20-1; J: TRBJ2-2; CDR3: CSARDAERGTGELFF
V: TRBV12-3/TRBV12-4; J: TRBJ2-3; CDR3: CASRRGITQYF
V: TRBV9; J: TRBJ2-5; CDR3: CASSGPGTSGGETQYF
V: TRBV19; J: TRBJ2-5; CDR3: CASSMGTSGGLYF
V: TRBV20-1; J: TRBJ2-3; CDR3: CSARSPSTDTQYF
V: TRBV14; J: TRBJ1-2; CDR3: CASSQEQGNYGYTF